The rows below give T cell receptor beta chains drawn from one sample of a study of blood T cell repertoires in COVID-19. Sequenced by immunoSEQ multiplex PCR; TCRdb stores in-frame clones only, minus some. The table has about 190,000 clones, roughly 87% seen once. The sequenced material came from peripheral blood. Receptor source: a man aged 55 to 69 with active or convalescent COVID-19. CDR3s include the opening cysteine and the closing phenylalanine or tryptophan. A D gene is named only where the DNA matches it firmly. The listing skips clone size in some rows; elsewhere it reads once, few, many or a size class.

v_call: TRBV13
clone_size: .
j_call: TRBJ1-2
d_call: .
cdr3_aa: CASSLVQGEYTF
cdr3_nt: TGTGCCAGCAGCTTAGTACAGGGAGAGTACACCTTC

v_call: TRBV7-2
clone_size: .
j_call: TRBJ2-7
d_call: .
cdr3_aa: CASSLGPGQHYEQYF
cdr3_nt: TGTGCCAGCAGCTTAGGGCCCGGACAGCACTACGAGCAGTACTTC

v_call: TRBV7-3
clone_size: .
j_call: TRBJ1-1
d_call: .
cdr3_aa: CASSPQRGAVTEAFF
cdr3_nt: TGTGCCAGCAGCCCCCAGCGGGGCGCGGTCACTGAAGCTTTCTTT

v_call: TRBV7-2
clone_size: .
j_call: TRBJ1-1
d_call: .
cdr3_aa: CASSSQVLNTEAFF
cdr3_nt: TGTGCCAGCAGCTCACAGGTTCTAAACACTGAAGCTTTCTTT

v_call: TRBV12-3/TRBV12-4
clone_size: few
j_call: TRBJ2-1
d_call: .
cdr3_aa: CASSPLYEQFF
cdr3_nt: TGTGCCAGCAGCCCCCTGTATGAGCAGTTCTTC

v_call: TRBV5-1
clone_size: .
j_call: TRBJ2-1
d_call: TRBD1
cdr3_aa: CASSLRQGAYNEQFF
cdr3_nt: TGCGCCAGCAGCTTGCGACAGGGGGCCTACAATGAGCAGTTCTTC

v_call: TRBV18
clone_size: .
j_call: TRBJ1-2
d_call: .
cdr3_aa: CASSLTAGEGYGYTF
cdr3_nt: TGTGCCAGCTCACTCACCGCAGGGGAGGGCTATGGCTACACCTTC

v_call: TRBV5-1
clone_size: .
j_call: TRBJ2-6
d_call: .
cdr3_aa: CASSPQGFGANVLTF
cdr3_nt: TGCGCCAGCAGCCCCCAGGGCTTTGGGGCCAACGTCCTGACTTTC

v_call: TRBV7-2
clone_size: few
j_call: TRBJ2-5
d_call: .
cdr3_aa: CASSLNPGQETQYF
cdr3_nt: TGTGCCAGCAGCTTAAATCCGGGGCAAGAGACCCAGTACTTC

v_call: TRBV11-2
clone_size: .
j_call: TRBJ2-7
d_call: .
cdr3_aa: CASSLEGRYEQYF
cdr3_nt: TGTGCCAGCAGCTTAGAAGGCAGGTACGAGCAGTACTTC

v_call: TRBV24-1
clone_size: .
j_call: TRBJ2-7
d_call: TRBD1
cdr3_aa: CATSDLDRGLNF
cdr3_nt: TGTGCCACCAGTGACTTGGACAGGGGGTTGAACTTC

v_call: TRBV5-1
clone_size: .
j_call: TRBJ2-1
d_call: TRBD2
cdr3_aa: CASSSSGGYYNEQFF
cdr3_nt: TGCGCCAGCAGCTCTAGCGGGGGCTACTACAATGAGCAGTTCTTC

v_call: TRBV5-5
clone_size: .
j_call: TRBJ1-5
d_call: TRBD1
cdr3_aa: CASSSAGTANQPQHF
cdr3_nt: TGTGCCAGCAGCTCCGCCGGGACAGCCAATCAGCCCCAGCATTTT

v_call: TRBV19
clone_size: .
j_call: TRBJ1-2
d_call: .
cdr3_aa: CASSIAQGYRGYTF
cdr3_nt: TGTGCCAGTAGTATAGCTCAGGGGTATCGTGGCTACACCTTC

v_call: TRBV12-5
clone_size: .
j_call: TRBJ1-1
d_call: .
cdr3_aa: CASGSRGFEAFF
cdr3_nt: TGTGCTAGTGGCTCACGGGGATTTGAAGCTTTCTTT

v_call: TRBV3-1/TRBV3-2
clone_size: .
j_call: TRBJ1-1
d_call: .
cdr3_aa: CASSQEGDTTEAFF
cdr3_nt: TGTGCCAGCAGCCAAGAGGGGGACACCACTGAAGCTTTCTTT

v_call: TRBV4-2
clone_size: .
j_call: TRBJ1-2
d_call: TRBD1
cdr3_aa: CASSQAGTALNYGYTF
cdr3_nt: TGTGCCAGCAGCCAAGCGGGGACAGCCTTAAACTATGGCTACACCTTC

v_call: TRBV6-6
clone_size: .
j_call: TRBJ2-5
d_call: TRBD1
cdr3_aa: CASRGTGYGETQYF
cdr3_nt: TGTGCCAGCCGTGGGACAGGGTATGGAGAGACCCAGTACTTC

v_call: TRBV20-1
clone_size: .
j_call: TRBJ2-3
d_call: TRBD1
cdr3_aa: CSARDRGRADTQYF
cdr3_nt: TGCAGTGCTCGTGACAGGGGAAGAGCAGATACGCAGTATTTT

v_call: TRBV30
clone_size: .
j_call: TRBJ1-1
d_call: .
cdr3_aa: CAWRGGGEGF
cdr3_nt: TGTGCCTGGAGGGGGGGAGGCGAGGGGTTT

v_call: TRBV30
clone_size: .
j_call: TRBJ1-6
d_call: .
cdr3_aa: CAWSVGGPDSPLHF
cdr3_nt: TGTGCCTGGAGTGTGGGGGGGCCAGATTCACCCCTCCACTTT

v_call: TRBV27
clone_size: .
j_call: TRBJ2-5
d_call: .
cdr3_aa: CASSPFPRRSQETQYF
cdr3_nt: TGTGCCAGCAGTCCCTTCCCTCGGAGGTCCCAAGAGACCCAGTACTTC